These 5 T cell receptor beta chains came from one sample sequenced in a study of blood T cell repertoires in COVID-19 (dated by TCRdb to 2018 to 2021). Library creation used the immunoSEQ multiplex PCR assay. TCRdb obtained this table from immuneACCESS and retained in-frame rearrangements with V and J assigned. These tables miss some clones; where compared with another copy, unresolved V genes account for less than half of the shortfall, and the remainder is unexplained. The sample has over 100,000 clones on record, 65% to 85% of them singletons. The leading ten clones occupy 0.8% to 1% of the sample. The sample comprised peripheral blood. These receptors originate from an older woman with acute or convalescent COVID-19.

The count of this clone is one. The chain joins TRBV2 to TRBJ1-1; 9 positions agree with TRBD1. V shed 4 bases, J shed 5 bases, and the junction held 5 bases outside the gene matches. CDR3 size: 14 residues. Germline V gene lookup returns CDR1 SNHLY and CDR2 FYNNEI. The CDR3 protein is CASSGYRGRTEAFF. CDR3 nucleotides: TGTGCCAGCAGTGGCTACAGGGGGCGGACTGAAGCTTTCTTT.

The rearrangement joins TRBV2 to TRBJ1-2, with D possibly matching TRBD1 (5 bases). This CDR3 is built from 13 residues. Trimming removed 4 bases at V and 7 bases at J, with 13 bases between. In germline, CDR1 is SNHLY, CDR2 FYNNEI. The DNA for the CDR3 is TGTGCCAGCAGTGGGACCCAAGGGGTTGGCTACACCTTC. Translating gives CASSGTQGVGYTF.

The rearrangement links TRBV5-5 to TRBJ1-2; no definite D call. V dropped 1 base and J dropped 4 bases, with 5 bases sitting between them. The CDR3 has 12 amino acids. The germline gives CDR1 SGHKS, CDR2 YYEKEE (reference sequence). CDR3 sequence: CASSLNTYGYTF. The CDR3 nucleotides are TGTGCCAGCAGCTTGAACACCTATGGCTACACCTTC.

The chain uses TRBV19 and TRBJ1-6; weak D call: TRBD1 (6 bases). V lost 7 bases and J lost 8, with 21 bases in between. The germline CDR1 and CDR2 sequences are LNHDA and SQIVND (reference sequence). The CDR3 has 16 residues. CDR3 DNA: TGTGCCAGTACCCAGGGGTCAGGACGAATAGATTCACCCCTCCACTTT. This translates into CASTQGSGRIDSPLHF.

This clone was recorded once. The gene calls are TRBV10-3 and TRBJ2-5; 8 bases line up with TRBD2. V trimming: 3 bases; J trimming: 5 bases; junction bases outside the gene matches: 8. This CDR3 region has 15 residues. Germline V gene sequence: CDR1 ENHRY, CDR2 SYGVKD. The DNA for the CDR3 is TGTGCCATCAGTGATTACGGGGGGGCCTCGGAGACCCAGTACTTC. Protein: CAISDYGGASETQYF.